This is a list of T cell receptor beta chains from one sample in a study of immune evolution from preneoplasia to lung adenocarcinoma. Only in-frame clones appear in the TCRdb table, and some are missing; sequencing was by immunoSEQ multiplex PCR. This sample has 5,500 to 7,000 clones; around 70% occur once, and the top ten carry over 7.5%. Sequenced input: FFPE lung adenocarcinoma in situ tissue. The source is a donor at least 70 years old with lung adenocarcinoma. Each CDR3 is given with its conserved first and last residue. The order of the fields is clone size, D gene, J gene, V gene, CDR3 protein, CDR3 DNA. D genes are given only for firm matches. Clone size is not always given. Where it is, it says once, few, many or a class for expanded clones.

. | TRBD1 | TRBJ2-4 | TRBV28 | CASSPRGQLLRNIQYF | TGTGCCAGCAGTCCTAGGGGACAGCTACTCCGAAACATTCAGTACTTC
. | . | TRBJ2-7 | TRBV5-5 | CASSPRDSGGQYF | TGTGCCAGCAGCCCCCGGGACAGCGGGGGGCAGTACTTC
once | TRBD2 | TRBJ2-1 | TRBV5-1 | CASSLRTSGRNEQFF | TGCGCCAGCAGCTTGAGGACTAGCGGGAGAAATGAGCAGTTCTTC
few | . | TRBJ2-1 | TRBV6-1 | CASQATSYNEQFF | TGTGCCAGCCAAGCGACCTCCTACAATGAGCAGTTCTTC
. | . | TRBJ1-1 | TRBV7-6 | CASSTGPQEAEAFF | TGTGCCAGCTCCACAGGTCCCCAGGAAGCTGAAGCTTTCTTT
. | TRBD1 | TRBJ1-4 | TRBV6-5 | CASSYTTGSNEKLFF | TGTGCCAGCAGTTACACGACAGGGTCTAATGAAAAACTGTTTTTT
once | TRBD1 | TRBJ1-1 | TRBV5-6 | CASSWDRGLTEAFF | TGTGCCAGCAGCTGGGACAGGGGGCTTACTGAAGCTTTCTTT
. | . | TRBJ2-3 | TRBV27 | CASREGRADTQYF | TGTGCCAGCAGGGAGGGCCGGGCAGATACGCAGTATTTT
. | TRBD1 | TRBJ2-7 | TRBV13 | CASSLEVGGDEQYF | TGTGCCAGCAGCTTAGAGGTAGGGGGCGACGAGCAGTACTTC
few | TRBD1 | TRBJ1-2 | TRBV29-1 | CSVAKTGEDGYTF | TGCAGCGTTGCAAAGACAGGGGAGGATGGCTACACCTTC
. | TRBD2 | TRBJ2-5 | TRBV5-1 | CASSTSGGEETQYF | TGCGCCAGCAGCACTAGCGGGGGGGAAGAGACCCAGTACTTC
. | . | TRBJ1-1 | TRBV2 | CASSEQVNTEAFF | TGTGCCAGCAGTGAACAAGTCAACACTGAAGCTTTCTTT
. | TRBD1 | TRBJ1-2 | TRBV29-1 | CSVDLGTGANYGYTF | TGCAGCGTAGATTTAGGGACAGGAGCTAACTATGGCTACACCTTC
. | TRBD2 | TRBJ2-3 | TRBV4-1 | CASSQELAGGTFTDTQYF | TGCGCCAGCAGCCAAGAGCTAGCGGGAGGGACTTTCACAGATACGCAGTATTTT
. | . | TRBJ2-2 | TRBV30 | CAQIPEGGELFF | TGTGCTCAAATTCCCGAGGGCGGGGAGCTGTTTTTT
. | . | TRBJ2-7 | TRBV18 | CASSPPSGLGEQYF | TGTGCCAGCTCACCACCGTCCGGGTTGGGCGAGCAGTACTTC
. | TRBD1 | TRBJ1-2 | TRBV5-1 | CASSFGQVDAYTF | TGCGCCAGCAGCTTCGGACAGGTTGATGCCTACACCTTC
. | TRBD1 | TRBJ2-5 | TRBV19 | CASSPFNRGTETQYF | TGTGCCAGTAGTCCTTTCAACAGGGGGACGGAGACCCAGTACTTC
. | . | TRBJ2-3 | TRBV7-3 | CASSLSRSTDTQYF | TGTGCCAGCAGCTTATCCAGAAGCACAGATACGCAGTATTTT
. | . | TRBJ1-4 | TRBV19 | CATKAPGQSDEKLFF | TGTGCCACCAAGGCCCCTGGGCAGTCTGATGAAAAACTGTTTTTT
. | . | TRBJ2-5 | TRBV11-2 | CASSLGVPRETQYF | TGTGCCAGCAGCTTAGGGGTACCCCGGGAGACCCAGTACTTC
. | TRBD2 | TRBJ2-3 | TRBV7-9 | CASSSTSGMSGTQYF | TGTGCCAGCAGCTCGACTAGCGGGATGTCTGGTACGCAGTATTTT
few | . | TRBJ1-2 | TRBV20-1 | CSARDGYGYTF | TGCAGTGCTAGAGACGGCTATGGCTACACCTTC
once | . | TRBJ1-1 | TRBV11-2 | CASSLGASNTEAFF | TGTGCCAGCAGCCTGGGTGCTTCGAACACTGAAGCTTTCTTT
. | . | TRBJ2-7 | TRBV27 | CASSRSGPYEQYF | TGTGCCAGCAGTCGCTCGGGGCCCTACGAGCAGTACTTC
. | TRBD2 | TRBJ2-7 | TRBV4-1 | CASSQDSGTYEQYF | TGCGCCAGCAGCCAGGATAGCGGGACCTACGAGCAGTACTTC
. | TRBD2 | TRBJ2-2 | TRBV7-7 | CASSQGLAGSGTGELFF | TGTGCTAGCAGCCAAGGACTAGCCGGGAGTGGCACCGGGGAGCTGTTTTTT
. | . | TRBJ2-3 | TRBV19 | CATYGGTDTQYF | TGTGCCACTTACGGTGGCACAGATACGCAGTATTTT
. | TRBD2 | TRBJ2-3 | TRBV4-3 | CASSPSAGSTDTQYF | TGCGCCAGCAGCCCCTCAGCGGGGAGCACAGATACGCAGTATTTT
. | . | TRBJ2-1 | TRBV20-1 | CSARDGGGEFF | TGCAGTGCTAGAGATGGCGGAGGGGAGTTCTTC
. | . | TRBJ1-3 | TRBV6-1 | CASEGGTSGGNTIYF | TGTGCCAGCGAAGGAGGGACCTCGGGAGGAAACACCATATATTTT
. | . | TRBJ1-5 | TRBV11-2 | CASSFGNQPQHF | TGTGCCAGCAGCTTTGGAAATCAGCCCCAGCATTTT
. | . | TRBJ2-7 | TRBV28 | CASSASPGSYEQYF | TGTGCCAGCAGTGCGTCACCTGGATCCTACGAGCAGTACTTC
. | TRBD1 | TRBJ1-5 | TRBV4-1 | CASSQEGLSGGLQPQHF | TGCGCCAGCAGCCAAGAGGGCTTGTCAGGGGGCCTTCAGCCCCAGCATTTT
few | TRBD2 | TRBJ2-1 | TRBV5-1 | CASRQGPGGNEQFF | TGCGCCAGCAGACAGGGTCCGGGGGGGAATGAGCAGTTCTTC
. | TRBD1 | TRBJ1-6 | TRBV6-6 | CASSRQGPLDSPLHF | TGTGCCAGCAGCCGACAGGGGCCGCTGGATTCACCCCTCCACTTT
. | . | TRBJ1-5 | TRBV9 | CASSVGNQPQHF | TGTGCCAGCAGCGTAGGGAATCAGCCCCAGCATTTT
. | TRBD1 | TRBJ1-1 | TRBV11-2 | CASISDLQGVTEAFF | TGTGCCAGCATCTCAGATCTCCAGGGGGTCACTGAAGCTTTCTTT
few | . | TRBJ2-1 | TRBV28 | CASKKGGGAPWDEQFF | TGTGCCAGCAAGAAGGGCGGGGGCGCGCCATGGGATGAGCAGTTCTTC
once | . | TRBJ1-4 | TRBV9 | CASSVEGEEKLFF | TGTGCCAGCAGCGTTGAAGGGGAGGAAAAACTGTTTTTT
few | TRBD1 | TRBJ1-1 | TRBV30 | CALWVWTGDTEAFF | TGTGCCTTGTGGGTCTGGACAGGGGACACTGAAGCTTTCTTT
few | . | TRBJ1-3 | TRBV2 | CASSEASGLSGNTIYF | TGTGCCAGCAGTGAAGCCTCAGGGCTCTCTGGAAACACCATATATTTT
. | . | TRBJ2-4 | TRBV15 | CATSRDEGWPKNIQYF | TGTGCCACCAGCAGAGACGAGGGTTGGCCCAAAAACATTCAGTACTTC
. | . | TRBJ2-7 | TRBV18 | CASSPGPSEREQYF | TGTGCCAGCTCACCCGGCCCTAGTGAGCGCGAGCAGTACTTC
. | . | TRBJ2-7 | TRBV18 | CASSPGAYEQYF | TGTGCCAGCTCACCAGGGGCCTACGAGCAGTACTTC
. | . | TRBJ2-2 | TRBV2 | CASKRQDLNTGELFF | TGTGCCAGCAAAAGACAAGACCTTAACACCGGGGAGCTGTTTTTT
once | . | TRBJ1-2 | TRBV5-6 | CASTLFPGTQVSRYGYTF | TGTGCCAGCACCCTCTTCCCCGGGACCCAGGTATCCCGGTATGGCTACACCTTC
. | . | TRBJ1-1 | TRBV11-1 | CASSLGDDLNTEAFF | TGTGCCAGCAGCTTAGGTGATGATTTGAACACTGAAGCTTTCTTT
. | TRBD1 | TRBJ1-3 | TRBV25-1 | CASRALGTGKGNTIYF | TGTGCCAGCAGGGCCCTTGGGACAGGGAAGGGAAACACCATATATTTT
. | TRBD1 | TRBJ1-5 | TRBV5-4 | CATSVYRGSQPQHF | TGTGCCACCTCAGTCTACAGGGGGTCACAGCCCCAGCATTTT
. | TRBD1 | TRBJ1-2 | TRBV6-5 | CASTMPGQENYGYTF | TGTGCCAGCACCATGCCGGGACAGGAGAACTATGGCTACACCTTC